Here is one TCR beta chain with its context. Its specificity is not known. The sample originates from a study of T cell responses to AZD1222 COVID-19 vaccine. Findings and limits, study-wide: Baseline serology detected seropositivity in only a handful of AZD1222 recipients.

The CDR3 totals 15 residues. The germline CDR1 and CDR2 sequences are KGHDR and SFDVKD. The junction had 6 bases not matched to a gene; V was cut back by 4 bases and J by 5 bases. Here immunoSEQ multiplex PCR was the method, and the copy in TCRdb shows in-frame clones only, minus some. The table records roughly 49,000 clones, more than 60% of them present only once. The V gene is TRBV24-1, the J gene TRBJ2-2; TRBD2 matches 7 bases. The sample here was peripheral blood, taken on day 0 of AZD1222 vaccination. The receptor comes from an adult in good health. The CDR3 loop is CATSDASGMTGELFF. The CDR3, as DNA: TGTGCCACCAGTGACGCAAGCGGGATGACCGGGGAGCTGTTTTTT.